The rows below give T cell receptor beta chains drawn from one sample of a study of blood T cells in healthy people across ages. TCRdb itself ran the 5' RACE reads through MiXCR, one entry per CDR3 protein. The sample has around 1,800,000 distinct CDR3 sequences; approximately 40% are singletons. Material for sequencing was blood. These receptors all stem from a human donor in good health. Each CDR3 is given with its conserved first and last residue. D genes are given only for firm matches. Part of the rows lack a size; the others show once, few, many or a class for expanded clones.

>NA|TRBJ2-5|NA|TRBV7-2
CAGSFGTPSGQYF
TGTGCCGGCAGCTTCGGGACCCCATCGGGGCAGTACTTC
>many|TRBJ1-1|NA|TRBV3-1
CASSQVGGAGGRGAFF
TGTGCCAGCAGCCAAGTCGGGGGCGCGGGGGGGCGCGGAGCTTTCTTT
>NA|TRBJ1-1|TRBD1|TRBV6-6
CASSYTGQAEAFF
TGTGCCAGCAGTTACACCGGACAGGCTGAAGCTTTCTTT
>NA|TRBJ1-1|NA|TRBV7-9
CASSWRDNPLPEAFF
TGTGCCAGCAGCTGGCGGGACAACCCTCTCCCTGAAGCTTTCTTT
>NA|TRBJ2-7|NA|TRBV28
CASSSLAAYEQYF
TGTGCCAGCAGTAGTTTGGCCGCCTACGAGCAGTACTTC
>NA|TRBJ1-5|NA|TRBV7-2
CASSPQVSAPQHF
TGTGCCAGCAGCCCACAGGTTTCGGCTCCCCAGCATTTT
>NA|TRBJ2-1|TRBD2|TRBV4-3
CASSQNFLGGALNEQFF
TGCGCCAGCAGTCAAAACTTTCTCGGGGGGGCGTTAAATGAGCAGTTCTTC
>NA|TRBJ2-1|TRBD1|TRBV7-6
CASSLNVNRGNNEQFF
TGTGCCAGCAGCTTAAACGTTAACAGGGGGAACAATGAGCAGTTCTTC
>many|TRBJ2-7|TRBD1|TRBV29-1
CSGRQGYEQYF
TGCAGCGGACGACAGGGCTACGAGCAGTACTTC
>NA|TRBJ1-2|TRBD1|TRBV29-1
CSVDQGAYDGYTF
TGCAGCGTTGACCAGGGGGCGTATGATGGCTACACCTTC
>NA|TRBJ2-3|NA|TRBV12-3/TRBV12-4
CASSPLSGRAGDTQYF
TGTGCCAGCAGTCCCCTTAGCGGAAGAGCAGGGGATACGCAGTATTTT
>NA|TRBJ2-3|TRBD2|TRBV20-1
CSARGPGGSTDTQYF
TGCAGTGCTAGAGGTCCGGGGGGGTCCACAGATACGCAGTATTTT
>once|TRBJ1-2|NA|TRBV5-8
CTSSSTGGYGYTF
TGTACCAGCAGCTCCACCGGCGGCTATGGCTACACCTTC
>NA|TRBJ1-2|NA|TRBV4-2
CASSQVGRYGYTF
TGTGCCAGCAGCCAAGTGGGGCGGTATGGCTACACCTTC
>few|TRBJ2-7|TRBD1|TRBV20-1
CSARGRGTGGYEQYF
TGCAGTGCTAGAGGTCGGGGGACAGGGGGTTACGAGCAGTACTTC
>many|TRBJ2-4|NA|TRBV12-3/TRBV12-4
CASSLGPINIQYF
TGTGCCAGCAGTTTAGGGCCGATAAACATTCAGTACTTC
>NA|TRBJ2-1|TRBD1|TRBV11-2
CASSSTSGGYTDNEQFF
TGTGCCAGCAGCTCCACCTCAGGGGGCTATACCGACAATGAGCAGTTCTTC
>NA|TRBJ2-1|NA|TRBV29-1
CSARGTNEQFF
TGCAGCGCCCGGGGGACGAATGAGCAGTTCTTC
>few|TRBJ2-3|NA|TRBV3-1
CASRRGGDRTDTQYF
TGTGCCAGCCGGCGAGGCGGGGATCGCACAGATACGCAGTATTTT
>NA|TRBJ1-5|NA|TRBV6-6
CASSYDRYNQPQHF
TGTGCCAGCAGTTACGACAGATACAATCAGCCCCAGCATTTT
>NA|TRBJ1-2|TRBD1|TRBV29-1
CSTSRILTGDNYGYTF
TGCAGCACCTCACGGATCTTAACAGGGGATAACTATGGCTACACCTTC
>NA|TRBJ1-3|NA|TRBV6-6
CASSYGGERAGNTIYF
TGTGCCAGCAGTTACGGAGGGGAACGGGCTGGAAACACCATATATTTT
>NA|TRBJ1-2|TRBD1|TRBV12-3/TRBV12-4
CASSLGRDSGYTF
TGTGCCAGCAGTCTAGGAAGGGACAGTGGCTACACCTTC
>few|TRBJ1-1|NA|TRBV29-1
CSVEALRLDTEAFF
TGCAGCGTTGAAGCGTTAAGGTTGGACACTGAAGCTTTCTTT
>NA|TRBJ2-7|NA|TRBV30
CAWRGIYEQYF
TGTGCCTGGAGAGGAATCTACGAGCAGTACTTC
>few|TRBJ2-7|NA|TRBV13
CASSFIQGGSYEQYF
TGTGCCAGCAGCTTTATTCAGGGAGGCTCCTACGAGCAGTACTTC
>NA|TRBJ2-7|NA|TRBV20-1
CSAYPGTVSYEQYF
TGCAGTGCTTACCCCGGGACGGTGTCCTACGAGCAGTACTTC
>NA|TRBJ1-5|NA|TRBV4-2
CASSQEFGSVQPQHF
TGTGCCAGCAGCCAAGAGTTTGGTAGCGTCCAGCCCCAGCATTTT
>few|TRBJ2-5|NA|TRBV9
CASSVGEGVETQYF
TGTGCCAGCAGCGTAGGTGAGGGGGTGGAGACCCAGTACTTC
>many|TRBJ2-7|NA|TRBV7-2
CASSLETGPYEQYF
TGCGCCAGCAGCTTGGAGACAGGACCCTACGAGCAGTACTTC
>NA|TRBJ2-5|NA|TRBV12-5
CASGLLGEYNEQYF
TGTGCTAGTGGTTTGCTCGGGGAGTACAATGAGCAGTACTTC
>NA|TRBJ1-1|NA|TRBV10-3
CAISETQREAFF
TGTGCCATCAGTGAGACGCAGAGGGAAGCTTTCTTT
>few|TRBJ1-2|NA|TRBV7-8
CASSLGSAGNYGYTF
TGTGCCAGCAGCTTAGGGTCGGCCGGTAACTATGGCTACACCTTC
>NA|TRBJ1-4|TRBD1|TRBV5-6
CASSSYPTGEREKLFF
TGTGCCAGCAGCTCCTACCCGACAGGGGAGAGAGAAAAACTGTTTTTT
>few|TRBJ2-7|TRBD1|TRBV7-2
CASSVDRAGEQYF
TGTGCCAGCAGCGTAGACAGGGCAGGCGAGCAGTACTTC
>NA|TRBJ1-3|NA|TRBV4-3
CASSQDLFLGNTIYF
TGCGCCAGCAGCCAAGATCTGTTTCTGGGAAACACCATATATTTT
>few|TRBJ1-1|NA|TRBV6-5
CASSPVERVMNTEAFF
TGTGCCAGCAGCCCAGTTGAGAGGGTCATGAACACTGAAGCTTTCTTT
>NA|TRBJ2-3|NA|TRBV6-2/TRBV6-3
CASRTVGVTDTQYF
TGTGCCAGCAGGACGGTTGGTGTTACAGATACGCAGTATTTT
>NA|TRBJ2-4|NA|TRBV5-1
CASSLNIPRKNIQYF
TGCGCCAGCAGCTTGAATATACCCAGAAAAAACATTCAGTACTTC
>NA|TRBJ2-1|TRBD2|TRBV20-1
CSARESSGAYEQFF
TGCAGTGCTAGAGAATCTAGCGGAGCCTACGAGCAGTTCTTC
>NA|TRBJ2-3|TRBD2|TRBV6-6
CASSYSPGRDTRYF
TGTGCCAGCAGTTACTCGCCAGGGAGGGATACGCGGTATTTT
>NA|TRBJ2-2|NA|TRBV3-1
CASSSSSDSNTGELFF
TGTGCCAGCAGCAGCAGTTCCGACAGTAACACCGGGGAGCTGTTTTTT
>NA|TRBJ2-5|NA|TRBV7-2
CANSYQGLGETQYF
TGTGCCAACAGCTACCAGGGACTTGGGGAGACCCAGTACTTC
>once|TRBJ2-3|NA|TRBV10-3
CAISGDLGGWPDTQYF
TGTGCCATCAGTGGGGACTTGGGGGGTTGGCCAGATACGCAGTATTTT
>NA|TRBJ2-1|NA|TRBV5-1
CASSLAAVYSYNEQFF
TGCGCCAGCAGCTTGGCCGCCGTGTACTCCTACAATGAGCAGTTCTTC
>few|TRBJ2-3|NA|TRBV5-5
CASNLALYTDTQYF
TGTGCCAGCAACTTGGCACTCTACACAGATACGCAGTATTTT
>few|TRBJ2-7|NA|TRBV10-3
CAISESVGRGSQEQYF
TGTGCCATCAGTGAGTCGGTGGGTAGGGGCTCTCAGGAGCAGTACTTC
>NA|TRBJ2-3|NA|TRBV12-3/TRBV12-4
CASSLGPLDTQYF
TGTGCCAGCAGTTTAGGACCCCTGGATACGCAGTATTTT
>few|TRBJ1-1|TRBD1|TRBV29-1
CSGTTGQGSTEAFF
TGCAGCGGTACGACCGGACAGGGGTCCACTGAAGCTTTCTTT
>NA|TRBJ2-3|NA|TRBV7-2
CASSQAGRYVRDTQYF
TGTGCCAGCAGTCAGGCAGGGAGGTACGTTAGAGATACGCAGTATTTT
>few|TRBJ2-1|NA|TRBV5-1
CASSLNPGSEQFF
TGCGCCAGCAGCCTCAATCCAGGGAGTGAGCAGTTCTTC
>NA|TRBJ2-4|NA|TRBV2
CASLGLGIQYF
TGTGCCAGCCTAGGTCTAGGCATTCAGTACTTC
>NA|TRBJ1-2|NA|TRBV3-1
CASSLAGSKTGGYTF
TGTGCCAGCAGCCTCGCGGGATCTAAGACAGGTGGCTACACCTTC
>NA|TRBJ2-4|NA|TRBV20-1
CRTSSLAKNIQYF
TGCCGAACCTCGAGCTTAGCCAAAAACATTCAGTACTTC
>many|TRBJ2-6|NA|TRBV7-6
CASSAGFGANVLTF
TGTGCCAGCAGCGCAGGGTTCGGGGCCAACGTCCTGACTTTC
>NA|TRBJ2-3|NA|TRBV4-1
CASSHAGSTDTQYF
TGCGCCAGCAGTCATGCGGGGAGCACAGATACGCAGTATTTT
>few|TRBJ2-2|NA|TRBV10-3
CAISEGASNTGELFF
TGTGCCATCAGTGAGGGGGCCTCGAACACCGGGGAGCTGTTTTTT
>NA|TRBJ2-5|TRBD2|TRBV11-3
CASSSLPTSGAQETQYF
TGTGCCAGCAGCTCACTACCGACTAGCGGGGCACAAGAGACCCAGTACTTC
>many|TRBJ2-7|NA|TRBV29-1
CSATPGMVYEQYF
TGCAGCGCTACACCGGGAATGGTCTACGAGCAGTACTTC
>once|TRBJ1-3|NA|TRBV7-9
CATGSGNTVYF
TGTGCCACAGGGTCTGGAAACACCGTATATTTT